The 27 T cell receptor beta chains presented below share a single source sample, sequenced in a study of long-term antiretroviral therapy in people with HIV. Survey-level resolution applied to immunoSEQ assay v3.0. The repertoire was sequenced with immunoSEQ multiplex PCR; TCRdb's copy has only in-frame clones and lacks some. The sample gives over 15,000 clones, around nine tenths of which show up once; 7.5% to 9.5% is in the top ten. The sample in question was unsorted PBMCs, obtained 0.3 years after starting antiretroviral therapy. Every receptor here comes from a man aged 55 to 70 with HIV.

The chain is built from TRBV4-2 and TRBJ1-2, with D perhaps matching TRBD1 (5 bases). This CDR3 comprises 15 residues. Germline lookup yields CDR1 LGHNA and CDR2 YNFKEQ. Between the trimmed V and J ends, which lost 5 bases and 0 bases, there was a span of 13 bases. As DNA, the CDR3 is TGTGCCAGCAGCAGCCGGGACTACCCTAACTATGGCTACACCTTC. Translation: CASSSRDYPNYGYTF.

This sequence joins TRBV4-1 and TRBJ2-5; D gene ambiguous. In germline, CDR1 is MGHRA, CDR2 YSYEKL. The length of the CDR3 is 15 residues. Trimming took off 0 bases at V and 5 bases at J, with 13 bases between the two ends. In DNA form, the CDR3 reads TGCGCCAGCAGCCAAGATGCGGCCCCGAGGGAGACCCAGTACTTC. Its protein is CASSQDAAPRETQYF.

This clone has just one count. This chain connects TRBV5-8 to TRBJ2-5; D is unresolved. The CDR3 totals 15 residues. Germline CDR1 and CDR2: SGHTS and YDEGEE. V shed 4 bases and J shed 3 bases, with 16 bases lying between them. The CDR3 DNA sequence: TGTGCCAGCAGCCCTTGGCGCAGGAAAGAAGAGACCCAGTACTTC. This translates into CASSPWRRKEETQYF.

This chain joins TRBV19 and TRBJ1-2; D not certain. Germline CDR1 and CDR2: LNHDA and SQIVND (reference sequence). This CDR3 has 16 amino acids. Trimming stripped 11 bases from V and 4 bases from J, with 26 bases between. CDR3 amino acids: CAAGTKQLPGVYGYTF. CDR3 DNA sequence: TGTGCCGCGGGAACCAAACAGCTGCCCGGGGTCTATGGCTACACCTTC.

The chain recombines TRBV27 with TRBJ1-1; 10 bases match TRBD1. CDR3 length equals 15 residues. V was pared by 3 bases and J by 6 bases, with 7 bases of the junction left unmatched. Germline V gene sequence: CDR1 MNHEY, CDR2 SMNVEV (reference sequence). The CDR3 sequence: CASSFRDRGFSEAFF. The CDR3 nucleotides read TGTGCCAGCAGTTTCCGGGACAGGGGTTTCTCTGAAGCTTTCTTT.

The V and J genes are TRBV27 and TRBJ1-2; 9 bases fit TRBD1. The ends lost 5 bases at V and 0 bases at J; junction bases unmatched: 13. Germline CDR1 reads MNHEY; CDR2 reads SMNVEV (reference sequence). This CDR3 contains 18 residues. The CDR3 reads CASSGQWGTGPTNYGYTF. In DNA, the CDR3 is TGTGCCAGCAGTGGACAATGGGGGACAGGGCCCACTAACTATGGCTACACCTTC.

V gene TRBV7-3 combines with J gene TRBJ2-1; D is possibly TRBD2 (5 bases). The V gene lost 3 bases and the J gene lost 5 bases, with 8 bases spanning the gap. Germline-derived CDR1 and CDR2 are SGHTA and FQGTGA. The CDR3 covers 13 residues. The CDR3 DNA reads TGTGCCAGCAGCTTTCAGAGGGACAATGAGCAGTTCTTC. Its protein product is CASSFQRDNEQFF.

The chain has TRBV21-1 and TRBJ1-3. TRBV21-1 is assigned pseudogene status. The CDR3 has 17 residues. The CDR3 nucleotides are TGTGCCAGCAGCAAATCCAGGGGGGGATCCTCTGGAAACACCATATATTTT. Translation gives CASSKSRGGSSGNTIYF.

V gene TRBV11-3 combines with J gene TRBJ2-3; 7 bases agree with TRBD2. Trimming removed 3 bases from V and 0 bases from J; junction bases left unmatched: 0. The germline gives CDR1 SGHNT, CDR2 YENEEA. The CDR3 runs to 14 residues. The CDR3 DNA reads as TGTGCCAGCAGCTTCGGGAGGAGCACAGATACGCAGTATTTT. Protein product: CASSFGRSTDTQYF.

The chain joins TRBV4-1 to TRBJ2-2, with a tentative D call TRBD1 (6 bases). Germline values: CDR1 MGHRA, CDR2 YSYEKL. CDR3 size: 12 residues. V was trimmed by 7 bases and J by 6 bases, leaving 9 bases between them. The CDR3: CASKQGSGELFF. CDR3 sequence (DNA): TGCGCCAGCAAACAGGGATCCGGGGAGCTGTTTTTT.

The CDR3 region is CASSVHRGREQYF. CDR3 bases: TGTGCCAGCAGCGTCCACAGGGGGCGCGAGCAGTACTTC. This chain connects TRBV5-8 to TRBJ2-7, with 9 bases fitting TRBD1. V lost 4 bases and J lost 6; bases outside the gene matches: 5. CDR1 SGHTS and CDR2 YDEGEE come from the germline V gene. The CDR3 consists of 13 residues.

This chain links TRBV13 with TRBJ2-7; weak D call: TRBD2 (5 bases). Trimming took off 3 bases at V and 2 bases at J, with 11 bases between the two ends. Per germline, CDR1 PRHDT and CDR2 FYEKMQ (reference sequence). CDR3 size: 14 residues. Here the CDR3 reads CASSFTEATYEQYF. DNA for the CDR3: TGTGCCAGCAGCTTTACGGAGGCAACCTACGAGCAGTACTTC.

The chain combines TRBV15 with TRBJ2-2; D possibly corresponds to TRBD2 (5 bases). The CDR3 extends over 15 amino acids. V lost 3 bases and J 5 bases, leaving 13 bases between the germline ends. Germline V CDR1 and CDR2: LNHNV, YYDKDF (reference sequence). The CDR3 DNA is TGTGCCACCAGCAGCCCGGGAACCTTTACCGGGGAGCTGTTTTTT. It yields the protein CATSSPGTFTGELFF. The full variable domain, rest sourced from reference TRBV15 and TRBJ2-2, is DAMVIQNPRYQVTQFGKPVTLSCSQTLNHNVMYWYQQKSSQAPKLLFHYYDKDFNNEADTPDNFQSRRPNTSFCFLDIRSPGLGDTAMYLCATSSPGTFTGELFFGEGSRLTVL.

The chain employs TRBV7-8 and TRBJ2-7, with TRBD2 as a possible D gene (6 bases). CDR3 size: 15 residues. Looked up from germline, CDR1 is SGHVS and CDR2 is FQNEAQ. V lost 4 bases and J lost 6, with 19 bases in between. The CDR3 DNA reads TGTGCCAGCAGCTCCCCGAATGCGTGGACTACCGAGCAGTACTTC. Translating gives CASSSPNAWTTEQYF.

The V and J genes are TRBV9 and TRBJ2-3; 7 bases line up with TRBD2. CDR1 is SGDLS and CDR2 is YYNGEE in the germline V gene. This CDR3 has 14 residues. Germline trimming cut 5 bases from V and 2 bases from J; bases unmatched to any gene: 5. CDR3 in amino acids: CASRGAGNTDTQYF. CDR3 in DNA: TGTGCCAGCAGGGGAGCGGGGAACACAGATACGCAGTATTTT.

The CDR3 DNA reads TGTGCCAGCAGTCCTAACACAGATACGCAGTATTTT. It encodes CASSPNTDTQYF. The rearrangement links TRBV6-1 to TRBJ2-3, with D hard to call. The V end was cut by 5 bases, the J end by 2 bases, with 5 bases between. CDR1 and CDR2 from the germline V gene are MNHNS and SASEGT. This CDR3 comprises 12 residues.

The chain is built from TRBV6-5 and TRBJ2-1; 14 nucleotides line up with TRBD2. The V segment lost 4 bases and the J segment 15 bases; nucleotides outside the gene matches: 14. The V gene's germline CDR1 is MNHEY and CDR2 SVGAGI. The CDR3 sequence is 16 residues long. The CDR3 DNA reads TGTGCCAGCAGTTCACCCGGGACTAGCGGGAGACCGGTGGCGTTCTTC. Translating gives CASSSPGTSGRPVAFF.

V is TRBV5-1 and J is TRBJ2-5; the match to TRBD2 covers 10 bases. V shed 1 base and J 2 bases; nucleotides not matched to a gene: 5. CDR3 length equals 16 residues. Germline values: CDR1 SGHRS, CDR2 YFSETQ. CDR3 sequence reads: CASSLQGLAFQETQYF. CDR3 DNA: TGCGCCAGCAGCTTGCAGGGACTAGCGTTTCAAGAGACCCAGTACTTC.

This rearrangement joins TRBV11-2 to TRBJ1-2; 8 nucleotides align to TRBD1. Germline values: CDR1 SGHAT, CDR2 FQNNGV. Trimming cost V 1 base and J 1 base; bases outside gene matches: 8. The CDR3 covers 17 residues. DNA for the CDR3: TGTGCCAGCAGCTTAGCCCACAGGGGGACCGGTAACTATGGCTACACCTTC. Translation: CASSLAHRGTGNYGYTF. Full variable domain (rest looked up from reference TRBV11-2 and TRBJ1-2): EAGVAQSPRYKIIEKRQSVAFWCNPISGHATLYWYQQILGQGPKLLIQFQNNGVVDDSQLPKDRFSAERLKGVDSTLKIQPAKLEDSAVYLCASSLAHRGTGNYGYTFGSGTRLTVV.

V gene TRBV6-1 combines with J gene TRBJ2-2; 9 nucleotides align to TRBD2. Losses at the gene ends were 3 bases for V and 4 bases for J; bases not matched to a gene: 6. The V gene's germline CDR1 is MNHNS and CDR2 SASEGT. The CDR3 runs to 16 residues. CDR3 in DNA: TGTGCCAGCAGTGAGAATCTAGCGGGAATCACCGGGGAGCTGTTTTTT. Its protein is CASSENLAGITGELFF.

This chain joins TRBV18 and TRBJ1-1; D is ambiguous. Germline loops: CDR1 KGHSH, CDR2 LQKENI. Between the trimmed V and J ends, which lost 1 base and 4 bases, there was a span of 16 bases. There are 16 residues in the CDR3. The DNA of the CDR3 is TGTGCCAGCTCACCACAGCTCCGGGCCGCGGGCACTGAAGCTTTCTTT. Translating gives CASSPQLRAAGTEAFF.

This chain links TRBV7-9 with TRBJ2-7; D is unresolved. V shed 3 bases and J shed 2 bases, with 11 bases lying between them. Per germline, CDR1 SEHNR and CDR2 FQNEAQ (reference sequence). The CDR3 runs 14 residues. CDR3 amino acids: CASSLFEFPYEQYF. As DNA, the CDR3 is TGTGCCAGCAGCTTGTTCGAGTTTCCCTACGAGCAGTACTTC.

J is TRBJ2-2 and V is TRBV9; the D gene is possibly TRBD2 (5 bases). Trimming removed 1 base from V and 4 bases from J, with 11 bases in between. Germline assignment: CDR1 SGDLS and CDR2 YYNGEE. The CDR3 covers 15 residues. The CDR3 is CASSVQRIPTGELFF. Here the CDR3 DNA reads TGTGCCAGCAGCGTACAGCGGATACCCACCGGGGAGCTGTTTTTT.

The V and J genes are TRBV5-1 and TRBJ1-1; unclear D gene. Germline CDR1 is SGHRS and CDR2 is YFSETQ. The germline V and J ends were trimmed by 4 bases and 5 bases, with 15 bases remaining between them. The CDR3 consists of 14 residues. CDR3 nucleotides: TGCGCCAGCAGCCCCGACCAGAAAGGGACTGAAGCTTTCTTT. This encodes CASSPDQKGTEAFF.

The chain recombines TRBV7-9 with TRBJ1-2; D ambiguous. The ends were cut back, 5 bases at V and 4 bases at J, with 14 bases in the middle. The CDR3 contains 14 residues. Germline CDR1 reads SEHNR; CDR2 reads FQNEAQ (reference sequence). The CDR3 protein is CASSPTAGSYGYTF. The CDR3 nucleotides are TGTGCCAGCAGCCCAACGGCGGGGTCCTATGGCTACACCTTC. The full variable domain, in which reference TRBV7-9 and TRBJ1-2 provide the parts outside the CDR3, is DTGVSQNPRHKITKRGQNVTFRCDPISEHNRLYWYRQTLGQGPEFLTYFQNEAQLEKSRLLSDRFSAERPKGSFSTLEIQRTEQGDSAMYLCASSPTAGSYGYTFGSGTRLTVV.

V usage is TRBV6-5 and J usage is TRBJ2-1, with D perhaps matching TRBD2 (5 bases). Germline V gene sequence: CDR1 MNHEY, CDR2 SVGAGI. V was trimmed by 6 bases and J by 4 bases, leaving 16 bases between them. The CDR3 has 15 amino acids. CDR3: CASRPRGLPYNEQFF. CDR3 sequence (DNA): TGTGCCAGCAGACCCCGCGGGCTGCCTTACAATGAGCAGTTCTTC.

The CDR3 reads CATDISANRGNTGELFF. The CDR3 DNA follows: TGTGCCACCGACATTTCCGCCAACAGGGGGAACACCGGGGAGCTGTTTTTT. The chain recombines TRBV11-2 with TRBJ2-2; 7 bases match TRBD1. Germline lookup yields CDR1 SGHAT and CDR2 FQNNGV. V lost 10 bases, J lost 1 base, and 15 bases stayed unmatched. This CDR3 spans 17 amino acids.